These T cell receptor beta chains were read from a single sample in a study of robustness of blood B and T cell sequencing. In TCRdb, the PCR reads were re-called with MiXCR into one record per CDR3 protein. The sample lists over 1,200 distinct CDR3 sequences, roughly 71% occurring once. What was sequenced was peripheral blood. The receptors were gathered from a human donor in good health. Both conserved end residues are part of each CDR3. Each record gives: D gene, J gene, CDR3 length, V gene, clone size, CDR3 DNA, CDR3 protein. D genes are given only for firm matches. A row's size may be missing; if present it is once, few, many or a size class.

d_call: TRBD2; j_call: TRBJ2-7; cdr3_length: 17; v_call: TRBV5-5; clone_size: .; cdr3_nt: TGTGCCAGCAGCTTTAGGCTAGCGGGGGCCTCATCCTACGAGCAGTACTTC; cdr3_aa: CASSFRLAGASSYEQYF
d_call: .; j_call: TRBJ2-6; cdr3_length: 17; v_call: TRBV6-1; clone_size: .; cdr3_nt: TGTGCCAGCATTACCGGGACATTCCCCTCTGGGGCCAACGTCCTGACTTTC; cdr3_aa: CASITGTFPSGANVLTF
d_call: .; j_call: TRBJ2-3; cdr3_length: 11; v_call: TRBV29-1; clone_size: .; cdr3_nt: TGCAGCGTTGCGACGGCAGATACGCAGTATTTT; cdr3_aa: CSVATADTQYF
d_call: TRBD1; j_call: TRBJ1-3; cdr3_length: 19; v_call: TRBV5-8; clone_size: .; cdr3_nt: TGTGCCAGCAGCCCTCCTGGGCTCCGACAGGGCCCCGCTGGAAACACCATATATTTT; cdr3_aa: CASSPPGLRQGPAGNTIYF
d_call: .; j_call: TRBJ2-3; cdr3_length: 11; v_call: TRBV20-1; clone_size: few; cdr3_nt: TGCAGTGCTAGAGGGGGAGATACGCAGTATTTT; cdr3_aa: CSARGGDTQYF
d_call: .; j_call: TRBJ2-3; cdr3_length: 13; v_call: TRBV5-1; clone_size: few; cdr3_nt: TGCGCCAGCAGCGCGACTAGCACAGATACGCAGTATTTT; cdr3_aa: CASSATSTDTQYF
d_call: .; j_call: TRBJ2-7; cdr3_length: 14; v_call: TRBV5-5; clone_size: .; cdr3_nt: TGTGCCAGCAGCTATGAGCCAGTCTCCTACGAGCAGTACTTC; cdr3_aa: CASSYEPVSYEQYF
d_call: .; j_call: TRBJ2-3; cdr3_length: 12; v_call: TRBV21-1; clone_size: once; cdr3_nt: TGTGCCAGCAGCAAGGGCACAGATACGCAGTATTTT; cdr3_aa: CASSKGTDTQYF
d_call: TRBD1; j_call: TRBJ2-7; cdr3_length: 16; v_call: TRBV6-5; clone_size: .; cdr3_nt: TGTGCCAGCAGTTCTCCACCCGGGACAGGAGGTGGCGAGCAGTACTTC; cdr3_aa: CASSSPPGTGGGEQYF
d_call: TRBD2; j_call: TRBJ2-2; cdr3_length: 15; v_call: TRBV6-1; clone_size: .; cdr3_nt: TGTGCCAGCAGCACTGAGCGGGGGGGCCACGGGGAGCTGTTTTTT; cdr3_aa: CASSTERGGHGELFF
d_call: .; j_call: TRBJ1-6; cdr3_length: 16; v_call: TRBV2; clone_size: .; cdr3_nt: TGTGCCAGCAGAGGGGTGGGTAACCTGTATAATTCACCCCTCCACTTT; cdr3_aa: CASRGVGNLYNSPLHF
d_call: TRBD2; j_call: TRBJ2-7; cdr3_length: 16; v_call: TRBV20-1; clone_size: .; cdr3_nt: TGCAGTGCTAGAGATCTAAGGAGCGGGGGGCCCCACGAGCAGTACTTC; cdr3_aa: CSARDLRSGGPHEQYF
d_call: .; j_call: TRBJ2-3; cdr3_length: 12; v_call: TRBV3-1; clone_size: .; cdr3_nt: TGTGCCAGCAGCCAACATCCCGGCCCGCAGTATTTT; cdr3_aa: CASSQHPGPQYF
d_call: TRBD1; j_call: TRBJ1-1; cdr3_length: 13; v_call: TRBV7-9; clone_size: .; cdr3_nt: TGTGCCAGCAGCCGGGACAGGATCGCTGAAGCTTTCTTT; cdr3_aa: CASSRDRIAEAFF
d_call: TRBD1; j_call: TRBJ2-1; cdr3_length: 14; v_call: TRBV5-1; clone_size: few; cdr3_nt: TGCGCCAGCAGCCTGGGACAGGGATCAGGGGAGCAGTTCTTC; cdr3_aa: CASSLGQGSGEQFF
d_call: TRBD2; j_call: TRBJ2-1; cdr3_length: 14; v_call: TRBV6-5; clone_size: .; cdr3_nt: TGTGCCAGCAGTTACTCGAGTAGCGGGGGGGCGCAGTTCTTC; cdr3_aa: CASSYSSSGGAQFF
d_call: .; j_call: TRBJ2-2; cdr3_length: 14; v_call: TRBV6-4; clone_size: .; cdr3_nt: TGTGCCAGCAGTGAGGGCTCCGAAACGGGGGAGCTGTTTTTT; cdr3_aa: CASSEGSETGELFF
d_call: TRBD1; j_call: TRBJ1-1; cdr3_length: 15; v_call: TRBV4-1; clone_size: once; cdr3_nt: TGCGCCAGCAGCACCCCCGGGACAGGGCGGACTGAAGCTTTCTTT; cdr3_aa: CASSTPGTGRTEAFF
d_call: TRBD2; j_call: TRBJ2-7; cdr3_length: 13; v_call: TRBV7-9; clone_size: .; cdr3_nt: TGTGCCAGTATTAGGGAGGGGACCTACGAGCAGTACTTC; cdr3_aa: CASIREGTYEQYF
d_call: .; j_call: TRBJ2-6; cdr3_length: 22; v_call: TRBV6-5; clone_size: few; cdr3_nt: TGTGCCAGCAGTTACGAGTTCAGCCCCAGGTGGGACAAATACTCTGGGGCCAACGTCCTGACTTTC; cdr3_aa: CASSYEFSPRWDKYSGANVLTF
d_call: .; j_call: TRBJ1-1; cdr3_length: 13; v_call: TRBV6-2/TRBV6-3; clone_size: .; cdr3_nt: TGTGCCAGCAGTTACTCTTCAGGATCTGAAGCTTTCTTT; cdr3_aa: CASSYSSGSEAFF
d_call: .; j_call: TRBJ1-1; cdr3_length: 15; v_call: TRBV20-1; clone_size: once; cdr3_nt: TGCAGTGCCCCACCCCCGACCGCCCGTAACACTGAAGCTTTCTTT; cdr3_aa: CSAPPPTARNTEAFF
d_call: .; j_call: TRBJ2-1; cdr3_length: 14; v_call: TRBV29-1; clone_size: once; cdr3_nt: TGCAGCGTTGTGGGGGGGGCGGGGGCCGATGAGCAGTTCTTC; cdr3_aa: CSVVGGAGADEQFF
d_call: TRBD1; j_call: TRBJ1-5; cdr3_length: 16; v_call: TRBV6-2/TRBV6-3; clone_size: few; cdr3_nt: TGTGCCAGCAGTTACGGCCCGGGACAGGGGCATCAGCCCCAGCATTTT; cdr3_aa: CASSYGPGQGHQPQHF
d_call: TRBD1; j_call: TRBJ1-1; cdr3_length: 15; v_call: TRBV15; clone_size: large; cdr3_nt: TGTGCCACCAGCAGCTATTTGACAGGGGGGACTGAAGCTTTCTTT; cdr3_aa: CATSSYLTGGTEAFF
d_call: TRBD1; j_call: TRBJ1-2; cdr3_length: 20; v_call: TRBV4-2; clone_size: .; cdr3_nt: TGTGCCAGCAGCCAGCCAGGCGAATTGGACAGGGTTATTGATTTATATGGCTACACCTTC; cdr3_aa: CASSQPGELDRVIDLYGYTF
d_call: TRBD2; j_call: TRBJ2-1; cdr3_length: 16; v_call: TRBV11-1; clone_size: .; cdr3_nt: TGTGCCAGCAGCTTTAGCGGGGGGAAGATTTACAATGAGCAGTTCTTC; cdr3_aa: CASSFSGGKIYNEQFF
d_call: .; j_call: TRBJ2-1; cdr3_length: 15; v_call: TRBV5-1; clone_size: .; cdr3_nt: TGCGCCAGCAGCTCCCTAGCCGGGGGTTACAATGAGCAGTTCTTC; cdr3_aa: CASSSLAGGYNEQFF
d_call: .; j_call: TRBJ1-1; cdr3_length: 13; v_call: TRBV30; clone_size: once; cdr3_nt: TGTGCCTGGAGTCCAGATACGAACACTGAAGCTTTCTTT; cdr3_aa: CAWSPDTNTEAFF
d_call: .; j_call: TRBJ1-1; cdr3_length: 15; v_call: TRBV5-1; clone_size: .; cdr3_nt: TGCGCCAGCAGTCCTCAAGGGGGGTCGAACACTGAAGCTTTCTTT; cdr3_aa: CASSPQGGSNTEAFF
d_call: TRBD2; j_call: TRBJ2-3; cdr3_length: 14; v_call: TRBV6-1; clone_size: .; cdr3_nt: TGTGCCAGCGCGACCCGGGAGGACACAGATACGCAGTATTTT; cdr3_aa: CASATREDTDTQYF
d_call: .; j_call: TRBJ1-1; cdr3_length: 13; v_call: TRBV2; clone_size: .; cdr3_nt: TGTGCCAGCAGCGGGGATGGGAGCACTGAAGCTTTCTTT; cdr3_aa: CASSGDGSTEAFF
d_call: .; j_call: TRBJ2-7; cdr3_length: 16; v_call: TRBV6-2/TRBV6-3; clone_size: few; cdr3_nt: TGTGCCAGCAGTTACTCGGGCAGCAGAAGTTCCTACGAGCAGTACTTC; cdr3_aa: CASSYSGSRSSYEQYF
d_call: .; j_call: TRBJ2-1; cdr3_length: 13; v_call: TRBV29-1; clone_size: .; cdr3_nt: TGCAGCGCCACACCGGGGCCAAGCAATGAGCAGTTCTTC; cdr3_aa: CSATPGPSNEQFF
d_call: TRBD2; j_call: TRBJ2-1; cdr3_length: 16; v_call: TRBV20-1; clone_size: .; cdr3_nt: TGCAGTGCTAGTATACTAGCGGGGGGGTTTTACAATGAGCAGTTCTTC; cdr3_aa: CSASILAGGFYNEQFF
d_call: .; j_call: TRBJ1-2; cdr3_length: 17; v_call: TRBV5-6; clone_size: .; cdr3_nt: TGTGCCAGCAGCTTAGTTGGAGGACAGAGGGAGCGTCGGGGCTACACCTTC; cdr3_aa: CASSLVGGQRERRGYTF
d_call: TRBD2; j_call: TRBJ2-3; cdr3_length: 17; v_call: TRBV5-6; clone_size: .; cdr3_nt: TGTGCCAGCAGCTTGGACCTAGCGGGGACCTACACAGATACGCAGTATTTT; cdr3_aa: CASSLDLAGTYTDTQYF
d_call: TRBD1; j_call: TRBJ1-2; cdr3_length: 17; v_call: TRBV6-1; clone_size: .; cdr3_nt: TGTGCCAGCAGTCGGCTGATAGGACAGGGGGTTAACTATGGCTACACCTTC; cdr3_aa: CASSRLIGQGVNYGYTF
d_call: .; j_call: TRBJ2-3; cdr3_length: 14; v_call: TRBV5-1; clone_size: .; cdr3_nt: TGCGCCAGCAGCTTGGGAATGAGCACAGATACGCAGTATTTT; cdr3_aa: CASSLGMSTDTQYF
d_call: TRBD1; j_call: TRBJ2-7; cdr3_length: 14; v_call: TRBV15; clone_size: .; cdr3_nt: TGTGCCACCAGCAGAGGAGGGGGCTCGTACGAGCAGTACTTC; cdr3_aa: CATSRGGGSYEQYF
d_call: .; j_call: TRBJ1-1; cdr3_length: 20; v_call: TRBV5-1; clone_size: .; cdr3_nt: TGCGCCAGCAGCTTGGCAGAGACGGTATATAGGGACCACCGGAACACTGAAGCTTTCTTT; cdr3_aa: CASSLAETVYRDHRNTEAFF
d_call: TRBD1; j_call: TRBJ2-3; cdr3_length: 14; v_call: TRBV2; clone_size: .; cdr3_nt: TGTGCCAGCAGTGGACAGGGGAGCGCAGATACGCAGTATTTT; cdr3_aa: CASSGQGSADTQYF
d_call: TRBD2; j_call: TRBJ2-1; cdr3_length: 15; v_call: TRBV14; clone_size: .; cdr3_nt: TGTGCCAGCAGCCAACTAGCGGGGGGGCCCCATGAGCAGTTCTTC; cdr3_aa: CASSQLAGGPHEQFF
d_call: .; j_call: TRBJ1-2; cdr3_length: 14; v_call: TRBV5-4; clone_size: .; cdr3_nt: TGTGCCAGCAGAAACGGATGGGGAAAGGATGGCTACACCTTC; cdr3_aa: CASRNGWGKDGYTF